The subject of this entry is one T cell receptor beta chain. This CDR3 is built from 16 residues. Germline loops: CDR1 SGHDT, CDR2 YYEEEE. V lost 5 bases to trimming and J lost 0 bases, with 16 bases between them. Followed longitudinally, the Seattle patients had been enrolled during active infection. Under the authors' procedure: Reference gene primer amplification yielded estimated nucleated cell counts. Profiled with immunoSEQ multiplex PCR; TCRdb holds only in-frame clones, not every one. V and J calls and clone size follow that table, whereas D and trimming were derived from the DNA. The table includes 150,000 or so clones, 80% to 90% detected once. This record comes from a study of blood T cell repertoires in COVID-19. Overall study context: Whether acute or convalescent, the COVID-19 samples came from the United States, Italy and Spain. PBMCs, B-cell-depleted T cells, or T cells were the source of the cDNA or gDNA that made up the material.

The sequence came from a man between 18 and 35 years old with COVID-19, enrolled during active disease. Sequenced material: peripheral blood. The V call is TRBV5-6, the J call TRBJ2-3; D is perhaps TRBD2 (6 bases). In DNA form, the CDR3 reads TGTGCCAGCAGTTTCCCGGGGGTCGGGAGCACAGATACGCAGTATTTT. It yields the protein CASSFPGVGSTDTQYF. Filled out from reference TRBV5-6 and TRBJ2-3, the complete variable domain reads DAGVTQSPTHLIKTRGQQVTLRCSPKSGHDTVSWYQQALGQGPQFIFQYYEEEERQRGNFPDRFSGHQFPNYSSELNVNALLLGDSALYLCASSFPGVGSTDTQYFGPGTRLTVL.